The 25 T cell receptor beta chains presented below share a single source sample, sequenced in a study of blood T cell repertoires in COVID-19. The table came from immunoSEQ multiplex PCR; TCRdb's copy has only in-frame clones and leaves some out. The sample lists about 280,000 clones, around 90% seen once, with less than 10% in the top ten. The sample taken for sequencing was peripheral blood. These receptors originate from a man younger than 35 with active or convalescent COVID-19.

The J gene is TRBJ2-7, the V gene TRBV7-2; the D gene is possibly TRBD2 (5 bases). V lost 5 bases, J lost 3 bases, and 11 bases lay in between. The germline V gene has CDR1 SGHTA and CDR2 FQGNSA. CDR3 length equals 13 residues. CDR3 loop: CASSLGLYYEQYF. CDR3 sequence (DNA): TGTGCCAGCAGCCTCGGACTCTACTACGAGCAGTACTTC.

The chain couples TRBV10-2 to TRBJ2-3; D not resolved. Trimming cost V 4 bases and J 0 bases, with 8 bases left between them. CDR1 is WSHSY, CDR2 SAAADI, per germline. This CDR3 region has 14 residues. CDR3 loop: CASSVRLSTDTQYF. As DNA, the CDR3 is TGCGCCAGCAGTGTCAGGCTTAGCACAGATACGCAGTATTTT.

The sample holds one count of this clone. V is TRBV5-4 and J is TRBJ2-1; the match to TRBD2 covers 10 bases. The CDR3 length is 17 residues. Losses at the gene ends were 5 bases for V and 0 bases for J; bases not matched to a gene: 8. CDR1 and CDR2 (germline): SGHNT, YYREEE (reference sequence). For the CDR3, the DNA is TGTGCCAGCAGGGACACTAGCGGGGAAACCTCCTACAATGAGCAGTTCTTC. Its translation is CASRDTSGETSYNEQFF.

CDR3 sequence: CASSPGWGQGNDYGYTF. The CDR3 region has the DNA TGTGCCAGCAGTCCAGGGTGGGGGCAGGGTAACGACTATGGCTACACCTTC. This rearrangement joins TRBV27 to TRBJ1-2; tentatively, D is TRBD1 (6 bases). Trimming removed 5 bases from V and 3 bases from J, with 22 bases in between. The CDR3 sequence is 17 residues long. CDR1 and CDR2 (germline): MNHEY, SMNVEV (reference sequence).

This chain connects TRBV5-4 to TRBJ2-1; 13 bases are a match to TRBD2. Germline V gene lookup returns CDR1 SGHNT and CDR2 YYREEE (reference sequence). V gave up 3 bases and J gave up 0 bases; unmatched junction bases: 6. The CDR3 covers 18 residues. In DNA, the CDR3 is TGTGCCAGCAGCTCCGGGACTAGCGGGGTCCCCTCCTACAATGAGCAGTTCTTC. This encodes CASSSGTSGVPSYNEQFF.

V gene TRBV6-5 combines with J gene TRBJ1-1; tentatively, D is TRBD1 (5 bases). Trimming shortened V by 6 bases and J by 5 bases, and 10 bases separated the two germline ends. The CDR3 contains 12 residues. Per the germline V gene, CDR1 is MNHEY and CDR2 is SVGAGI. CDR3 amino acids: CASSPGGTEAFF. The DNA for the CDR3 is TGTGCCAGCAGCCCGGGGGGGACTGAAGCTTTCTTT.

V is TRBV12-3 or TRBV12-4 and J is TRBJ1-3; D remains unclear. V was trimmed by 9 bases and J by 0 bases, leaving 6 bases between them. This CDR3 is 12 amino acids long. The CDR3 loop reads CASPRSGNTIYF. CDR3 in DNA: TGTGCCAGTCCTCGCTCTGGAAACACCATATATTTT.

The chain couples TRBV11-3 to TRBJ1-5; unclear D gene. This CDR3 is 19 amino acids long. Trimming stripped 1 base from V and 0 bases from J, with 19 bases between. The V gene's germline CDR1 is SGHNT and CDR2 YENEEA. CDR3: CASSLVPYGWGGSNQPQHF. DNA of the CDR3: TGTGCCAGCAGCTTAGTTCCCTACGGCTGGGGAGGTAGCAATCAGCCCCAGCATTTT.

This sequence joins TRBV7-2 and TRBJ2-2, with 13 nucleotides matching TRBD2. Germline lookup yields CDR1 SGHTA and CDR2 FQGNSA. This CDR3 spans 16 amino acids. The junction had 5 bases not matched to a gene; V was cut back by 6 bases and J by 4 bases. DNA of the CDR3: TGTGCCAGCAGTCAATGGACTAGCGGGGGCACCGGGGAGCTGTTTTTT. It specifies CASSQWTSGGTGELFF.

The chain carries TRBV9 and TRBJ2-5; D may be TRBD2 (6 bases). The germline V and J ends were trimmed by 4 bases and 5 bases, with 12 bases remaining between them. This CDR3 has 13 residues. Germline V gene lookup returns CDR1 SGDLS and CDR2 YYNGEE. CDR3 region: CASSPRGAETQYF. DNA for the CDR3: TGTGCCAGCAGCCCGCGGGGCGCTGAGACCCAGTACTTC.

The gene calls are TRBV5-5 and TRBJ1-2, with 7 nucleotides matching TRBD1. V gave up 5 bases and J gave up 6 bases; unmatched junction bases: 19. The CDR3 has 17 residues. CDR1 and CDR2 (germline): SGHKS, YYEKEE (reference sequence). The CDR3: CASSPTPFQGTVDGYTF. The CDR3 DNA is TGTGCCAGCAGTCCCACCCCTTTCCAGGGGACAGTGGATGGCTACACCTTC.

The V gene is TRBV11-2, the J gene TRBJ2-1; D may be TRBD1 (6 bases). V dropped 5 bases and J dropped 5 bases, with 19 bases sitting between them. The CDR3 contains 16 residues. Germline CDR1 and CDR2: SGHAT and FQNNGV. The CDR3 spells CASSPPSWGLNNEQFF. The CDR3 nucleotides are TGTGCCAGCAGCCCTCCGAGCTGGGGGCTTAACAATGAGCAGTTCTTC.

This chain joins TRBV5-4 and TRBJ2-3, with TRBD1 matching over 7 bases. After removal of 4 bases from V and 4 bases from J, the junction contained 3 bases not matched to a gene. Germline CDR1 SGHNT, CDR2 YYREEE (reference sequence). The CDR3 has 13 amino acids. CDR3 in amino acids: CASSEDRADTQYF. The DNA for the CDR3 is TGTGCCAGCAGCGAAGACAGGGCAGATACGCAGTATTTT.

This rearrangement joins TRBV27 to TRBJ1-5; 7 nucleotides line up with TRBD1. This CDR3 spans 15 amino acids. Trimming cost V 3 bases and J 3 bases; bases outside gene matches: 5. From germline, CDR1 is MNHEY and CDR2 SMNVEV (reference sequence). The CDR3 region is CASSLRGTANQPQHF. The DNA for the CDR3 is TGTGCCAGCAGTTTGCGCGGGACAGCCAATCAGCCCCAGCATTTT.

The chain links TRBV29-1 to TRBJ2-1; TRBD2 matches 9 bases. V trimming: 7 bases; J trimming: 7 bases; junction bases outside the gene matches: 11. CDR1 is SQVTM and CDR2 is ANQGSEA in the germline V gene. The CDR3 is 14 amino acids. The CDR3 loop is CSAVPAGGPNEQFF. In nucleotides, the CDR3 is TGCAGCGCCGTTCCTGCGGGGGGGCCTAATGAGCAGTTCTTC.

The genes are TRBV9 and TRBJ2-2; 9 nucleotides agree with TRBD1. The trim removed 0 bases at V and 4 bases at J, leaving 1 base unmatched. Germline V gene lookup returns CDR1 SGDLS and CDR2 YYNGEE. This CDR3 has 15 amino acids. The DNA for the CDR3 is TGTGCCAGCAGCGTAGCGACAGGGGGCACCGGGGAGCTGTTTTTT. As protein: CASSVATGGTGELFF.

This clone was seen once. The chain carries TRBV5-6 and TRBJ1-6; D not resolved. V gave up 3 bases and J gave up 6 bases, with 16 bases separating them. The CDR3 is 16 amino acids. Germline V gives CDR1 SGHDT, CDR2 YYEEEE. CDR3 residues: CASSYSPARSNSPLHF. The CDR3 nucleotides are TGTGCCAGCAGCTACAGCCCGGCAAGAAGTAATTCACCCCTCCACTTT.

The chain combines TRBV28 with TRBJ2-7; a weak D match, TRBD1 (5 bases). The germline V and J ends were trimmed by 2 bases and 2 bases, with 10 bases remaining between them. The CDR3 length is 14 residues. Germline loops: CDR1 MDHEN, CDR2 SYDVKM. CDR3 nucleotide sequence: TGTGCCAGCAGTTTACACCACAGGCCCTACGAGCAGTACTTC. Translation gives CASSLHHRPYEQYF. Full variable domain (missing parts from reference TRBV28 and TRBJ2-7): DVKVTQSSRYLVKRTGEKVFLECVQDMDHENMFWYRQDPGLGLRLIYFSYDVKMKEKGDIPEGYSVSREKKERFSLILESASTNQTSMYLCASSLHHRPYEQYFGPGTRLTVT.

V and J are TRBV9 and TRBJ2-3; no firm D call. Between the trimmed V and J ends, which lost 2 bases and 5 bases, there was a span of 9 bases. This CDR3 is built from 13 residues. CDR1 is SGDLS, CDR2 YYNGEE, per germline. The CDR3 region has the DNA TGTGCCAGCAGCGTCGGTAGTGGAGATACGCAGTATTTT. Amino acids: CASSVGSGDTQYF. Filled out from reference TRBV9 and TRBJ2-3, the complete variable domain reads DSGVTQTPKHLITATGQRVTLRCSPRSGDLSVYWYQQSLDQGLQFLIQYYNGEERAKGNILERFSAQQFPDLHSELNLSSLELGDSALYFCASSVGSGDTQYFGPGTRLTVL.

This clone was counted once. The DNA for the CDR3 is TGTGCCAGCAGTTACGCTTTGGGCAGGGTCACCGGGGAGCTGTTTTTT. Translated, it gives CASSYALGRVTGELFF. V gene TRBV6-5 combines with J gene TRBJ2-2, with a tentative D call TRBD1 (5 bases). Germline loops: CDR1 MNHEY, CDR2 SVGAGI. Trimming took off 2 bases at V and 4 bases at J, with 14 bases between the two ends. The CDR3 runs 16 residues.

This sequence joins TRBV11-2 and TRBJ2-1; D is perhaps TRBD1 (5 bases). The CDR3 extends over 17 amino acids. Germline V gene lookup returns CDR1 SGHAT and CDR2 FQNNGV. With 0 bases removed from V and 3 bases from J, the gap between germline ends came to 15 bases. The CDR3 nucleotides read TGTGCCAGCAGCTTAGATAGGGGCGATCCTAGCTACAATGAGCAGTTCTTC. Residues: CASSLDRGDPSYNEQFF.

The chain links TRBV5-1 to TRBJ1-2, with 9 bases aligning to TRBD1. The CDR3 totals 15 residues. V shed 4 bases, J shed 8 bases, and the junction held 12 bases outside the gene matches. The germline gives CDR1 SGHRS, CDR2 YFSETQ. The CDR3 here is CASSPRTDRGGGYTF. DNA for the CDR3: TGCGCCAGCAGCCCGAGAACGGACAGGGGTGGCGGCTACACCTTC.

The V gene is TRBV7-9, the J gene TRBJ1-2; TRBD1 aligns across 7 bases. This CDR3 region has 16 residues. Germline V gene sequence: CDR1 SEHNR, CDR2 FQNEAQ (reference sequence). Germline trimming cut 5 bases from V and 3 bases from J; bases unmatched to any gene: 12. CDR3 residues: CASSLGYRGGDYGYTF. CDR3 DNA sequence: TGTGCCAGCAGCCTTGGGTACAGGGGAGGCGACTATGGCTACACCTTC. The full variable domain, completed using reference TRBV7-9 and TRBJ1-2, is DTGVSQNPRHKITKRGQNVTFRCDPISEHNRLYWYRQTLGQGPEFLTYFQNEAQLEKSRLLSDRFSAERPKGSFSTLEIQRTEQGDSAMYLCASSLGYRGGDYGYTFGSGTRLTVV.

The chain carries TRBV10-2 and TRBJ2-7; D is undetermined. CDR3 length: 12 residues. Germline V gene sequence: CDR1 WSHSY, CDR2 SAAADI. The germline V and J ends were trimmed by 1 base and 6 bases, with 7 bases remaining between them. The CDR3 loop is CASSELGSEQYF. The CDR3 nucleotides are TGCGCCAGCAGTGAGTTGGGCTCCGAGCAGTACTTC.

Here the CDR3 reads CATSMDRAPEAFF. The DNA for the CDR3 is TGTGCCACCAGCATGGACAGGGCCCCTGAAGCTTTCTTT. The rearrangement uses TRBV15 and TRBJ1-1, with 8 bases lining up with TRBD1. Germline CDR1 reads LNHNV; CDR2 reads YYDKDF (reference sequence). The junction had 4 bases not matched to a gene; V was cut back by 4 bases and J by 6 bases. This CDR3 comprises 13 residues.